Below are 23 T cell receptor beta chains sequenced from a single sample in a study of T cell responses to AZD1222 COVID-19 vaccine. TCRdb's copy holds only in-frame clones and misses some; the assay was immunoSEQ multiplex PCR. The sample includes about 84,000 clones, 87% of them seen just once. Sample: peripheral blood, taken on day 0 of AZD1222 vaccination. These receptors were collected from an adult in good health.

V and J are TRBV20-1 and TRBJ1-1, with D perhaps matching TRBD1 (6 bases). From germline, CDR1 is DFQATT and CDR2 SNEGSKA (reference sequence). The CDR3 totals 14 residues. V was cut by 3 bases and J by 3 bases, with 14 bases left in between. Here the CDR3 DNA reads TGCAGTGCTAGTTGGAGGGGGGGATACACTGAAGCTTTCTTT. It translates to CSASWRGGYTEAFF.

V usage is TRBV7-2 and J usage is TRBJ1-1; perhaps TRBD1 as D (6 bases). The CDR3 spans 13 residues. V lost 5 bases and J 8 bases, leaving 15 bases between the germline ends. CDR1 is SGHTA and CDR2 is FQGNSA in the germline V gene. The CDR3: CASSPYTGIEAFF. The CDR3 region has the DNA TGTGCCAGCAGCCCTTATACAGGGATAGAAGCTTTCTTT.

J is TRBJ2-1 and V is TRBV7-9, with a weak D call TRBD2 (5 bases). Germline-derived CDR1 and CDR2 are SEHNR and FQNEAQ (reference sequence). V was pared by 2 bases and J by 10 bases, with 21 bases between. This CDR3 is 16 amino acids long. The CDR3 DNA is TGTGCCAGCAGCTTACTAGGTGGTACAGCCAAGCGGGAGCAGTTCTTC. Translating gives CASSLLGGTAKREQFF.

The CDR3 protein is CASRTGQGAEKLFF. The CDR3 nucleotides are TGTGCCAGCCGCACAGGGCAGGGAGCTGAAAAACTGTTTTTT. The chain is built from TRBV18 and TRBJ1-4, with a possible D match to TRBD1 (6 bases). The CDR3 is made up of 14 amino acids. The V end lost 8 bases, the J end lost 7 bases, and 17 bases lay between the germline ends. Germline assignment: CDR1 KGHSH and CDR2 LQKENI.

The chain carries TRBV19 and TRBJ1-1; possibly TRBD1 for D (5 bases). V was clipped by 5 bases and J by 3 bases, with 13 bases between them. CDR1 and CDR2 from the germline V gene are LNHDA and SQIVND (reference sequence). This CDR3 has 14 residues. The CDR3, as DNA: TGTGCCAGTAGTCCTCAGACAGCGCACACTGAAGCTTTCTTT. Translated, it gives CASSPQTAHTEAFF. Together with reference TRBV19 and TRBJ1-1, the CDR3 gives the full variable domain: DGGITQSPKYLFRKEGQNVTLSCEQNLNHDAMYWYRQDPGQGLRLIYYSQIVNDFQKGDIAEGYSVSREKKESFPLTVTSAQKNPTAFYLCASSPQTAHTEAFFGQGTRLTVV.

This chain uses TRBV28 with TRBJ2-7; D is possibly TRBD1 (5 bases). Looked up from germline, CDR1 is MDHEN and CDR2 is SYDVKM. The CDR3 length is 16 residues. Trimming cost V 4 bases and J 4 bases, with 20 bases left between them. CDR3 coding DNA: TGTGCCAGCAGTTCCACAGGACCCGACGGCCGGTACGAGCAGTACTTC. Its protein is CASSSTGPDGRYEQYF.

CDR3 residues: CASSQGEGLRSYEQYF. Here the CDR3 DNA reads TGCGCCAGCAGCCAAGGGGAGGGGCTAAGGAGCTACGAGCAGTACTTC. The V call is TRBV4-1, the J call TRBJ2-7; 7 bases align to TRBD2. Trimming removed 1 base from V and 3 bases from J; junction bases left unmatched: 9. Per germline, CDR1 MGHRA and CDR2 YSYEKL. This CDR3 has 16 amino acids.

V usage is TRBV4-2 and J usage is TRBJ2-3; 9 positions agree with TRBD2. V lost 0 bases and J lost 4; bases outside the gene matches: 11. The V gene's germline CDR1 is LGHNA and CDR2 YNFKEQ. This CDR3 comprises 18 residues. As DNA, the CDR3 is TGTGCCAGCAGCCAAGATCTGGCGGGAGGGCCCCGTCCAGATACGCAGTATTTT. Amino acid sequence: CASSQDLAGGPRPDTQYF.

The J gene is TRBJ1-6, the V gene TRBV28; D is perhaps TRBD1 (6 bases). This CDR3 is 14 amino acids long. CDR1 MDHEN and CDR2 SYDVKM come from the germline V gene. Trimming left V 3 bases short and J 9 bases short, with 12 bases between. CDR3 sequence (DNA): TGTGCCAGCAGTTTGCCGGGACAAAGTTCACCCCTCCACTTT. Amino acid sequence: CASSLPGQSSPLHF.

The chain combines TRBV11-2 with TRBJ2-3, with D unclear. Germline V gene sequence: CDR1 SGHAT, CDR2 FQNNGV. With 5 bases removed from V and 0 bases from J, the gap between germline ends came to 12 bases. This CDR3 spans 15 amino acids. The DNA for the CDR3 is TGTGCCAGCAGCCCGAACATTCTTAGCACAGATACGCAGTATTTT. Its protein product is CASSPNILSTDTQYF.

The V gene is TRBV5-1, the J gene TRBJ2-2; possible D gene TRBD1, 6 bases. V shed 3 bases and J shed 1 base, with 7 bases lying between them. The CDR3 covers 14 residues. Germline values: CDR1 SGHRS, CDR2 YFSETQ. Written as DNA, the CDR3 is TGCGCCAGCAGCTCGGGACAGAACACCGGGGAGCTGTTTTTT. This translates into CASSSGQNTGELFF.

The chain uses TRBV28 and TRBJ2-1, with 10 bases aligning to TRBD2. CDR1 is MDHEN and CDR2 is SYDVKM in the germline V gene. Trimming took 1 base from V and 2 from J; bases not matched to a gene: 5. The CDR3 has 17 amino acids. The CDR3 coding sequence is TGTGCCAGCAGTTTATCCCCTGGACTAGCGGCCTACAATGAGCAGTTCTTC. It is translated as CASSLSPGLAAYNEQFF.

This chain links TRBV5-1 with TRBJ2-3; TRBD2 agrees at 15 bases. This CDR3 region has 16 residues. Trimming cost V 7 bases and J 1 base; bases outside gene matches: 4. Germline V gene sequence: CDR1 SGHRS, CDR2 YFSETQ. The DNA of the CDR3 is TGCGCCAGCCGGACTAGCGGGAGGGGGGGCACAGATACGCAGTATTTT. It yields the protein CASRTSGRGGTDTQYF.

V is TRBV18 and J is TRBJ1-6; TRBD1 might be the D (5 bases). The CDR3 extends over 16 amino acids. Trimming removed 4 bases from V and 9 bases from J, with 19 bases in between. Germline-derived CDR1 and CDR2 are KGHSH and LQKENI. The CDR3 DNA reads as TGTGCCAGCTCACTCGTACCGCCACAGGACGGTTCACCCCTCCACTTT. Encoded protein: CASSLVPPQDGSPLHF.

CDR3 coding DNA: TGTGCCAGCAGCTTGGCCACCGGGACGGTCGTCTATGGCTACACCTTC. The encoded protein is CASSLATGTVVYGYTF. The gene calls are TRBV5-5 and TRBJ1-2, with TRBD1 as a possible D gene (5 bases). CDR1 and CDR2 (germline): SGHKS, YYEKEE (reference sequence). V gave up 0 bases and J gave up 4 bases, with 16 bases separating them. The CDR3 totals 16 residues.

This chain joins TRBV19 and TRBJ1-1; tentative D call: TRBD1 (5 bases). V lost 7 bases and J 0 bases, leaving 12 bases between the germline ends. This CDR3 is built from 14 residues. The germline V gene has CDR1 LNHDA and CDR2 SQIVND (reference sequence). CDR3 nucleotide sequence: TGTGCCAGTAACTTTGGGGCGATGAACACTGAAGCTTTCTTT. This encodes CASNFGAMNTEAFF.

The chain carries TRBV6-5 and TRBJ1-3, with D tentatively TRBD1 (5 bases). The CDR3 is 14 residues long. The V end lost 7 bases, the J end lost 2 bases, and 12 bases lay between the germline ends. Germline V CDR1 and CDR2: MNHEY, SVGAGI. The CDR3 loop is CASTGGSAGNTIYF. The CDR3 DNA reads as TGTGCCAGCACTGGGGGGAGCGCTGGAAACACCATATATTTT.

V and J are TRBV4-1 and TRBJ1-5; 9 bases align to TRBD1. CDR3 length equals 15 residues. Germline V lookup: CDR1 MGHRA, CDR2 YSYEKL. V lost 3 bases and J lost 4; bases outside the gene matches: 4. In nucleotides, the CDR3 is TGCGCCAGCAGCCAGGGACAGGGTGGGAATCAGCCCCAGCATTTT. This codes for CASSQGQGGNQPQHF.

The gene calls are TRBV6-5 and TRBJ1-2; TRBD1 matches at 7 bases. This CDR3 contains 14 residues. Germline CDR1 and CDR2: MNHEY and SVGAGI. J gave up 2 bases and V 2 bases, and 2 bases lay outside the gene matches. Here the CDR3 DNA reads TGTGCCAGCAGTTACGACAGGGTAAACTATGGCTACACCTTC. Its translation is CASSYDRVNYGYTF.

The chain couples TRBV5-6 to TRBJ1-4; 11 bases match TRBD1. This CDR3 comprises 15 residues. Germline V gives CDR1 SGHDT, CDR2 YYEEEE. V lost 2 bases, J lost 6 bases, and 3 bases stayed unmatched. CDR3 bases: TGTGCCAGCAGCTTATGGACAGGGGGCGATGAAAAACTGTTTTTT. This encodes CASSLWTGGDEKLFF.

As DNA, the CDR3 is TGTGCCAGCAGTTACTTGGGACCCCAAGAGACCCAGTACTTC. Its protein product is CASSYLGPQETQYF. The rearrangement uses TRBV6-2 or TRBV6-3 and TRBJ2-5; either TRBD1 or TRBD2 may fit D (5 bases each). The CDR3 is made up of 14 amino acids. V was cut by 1 base and J by 1 base, with 7 bases left in between. Germline lookup yields CDR1 MNHEY and CDR2 SVGEGT.

This chain links TRBV15 with TRBJ2-1, with 10 positions matching TRBD1. The V and J ends lost 2 bases and 9 bases, in that order; junction bases with no gene match: 10. From germline, CDR1 is LNHNV and CDR2 YYDKDF (reference sequence). CDR3 length equals 16 residues. The CDR3 coding sequence is TGTGCCACCAGCAGACCCGTCGGGACAGGGGTTATTGAGCAGTTCTTC. It yields the protein CATSRPVGTGVIEQFF.

This sequence joins TRBV2 and TRBJ1-2; 8 bases align to TRBD1. The trim removed 8 bases at V and 8 bases at J, leaving 10 bases unmatched. The V gene's germline CDR1 is SNHLY and CDR2 FYNNEI. CDR3 length: 13 amino acids. The CDR3 region has the DNA TGTGCCAGCGCTTCGGACAGGGCGGGCGGCTACACCTTC. The encoded protein is CASASDRAGGYTF.